These T cell receptor beta chains were read from a single sample in a study of control samples from healthy donors and cancer patients. The data were produced by immunoSEQ multiplex PCR, yet TCRdb's version contains in-frame clones alone and is incomplete. The sample holds 150,000 to 200,000 clones; 80% to 95% are singletons and the top ten take roughly 2%. Sequenced input: blood. Receptors originate from a woman aged 40 to 55 in good health. CDR3s include the opening cysteine and the closing phenylalanine or tryptophan. The D gene is left open where the match is weak. Some rows mark clone size as missing; the rest say once, few, many or name a class of expanded clone.

clone_size j_call d_call v_call cdr3_nt cdr3_aa
once TRBJ2-3 TRBD2 TRBV3-1/TRBV3-2 TGTGCCAGCAGCAAGACTAGCGGGGGAGCCACAGATACGCAGTATTTT CASSKTSGGATDTQYF
- TRBJ2-3 TRBD2 TRBV4-2 TGTGCCAGCAGCCAAGAGACAGCGGGGGGAGACACAGATACGCAGTATTTT CASSQETAGGDTDTQYF
- TRBJ2-5 TRBD1 TRBV7-8 TGTGCCAGCAGCTTAGGGACAGGGCAAGAGACCCAGTACTTC CASSLGTGQETQYF
- TRBJ2-7 - TRBV4-1 TGCGCCAGCAGCCTTTCCGGGGAGCGGAAATCCTACGAGCAGTACTTC CASSLSGERKSYEQYF
- TRBJ1-2 TRBD1 TRBV10-2 TGCGCCAGCACCGGGACAGGGGGCTTTGATGGCTACACCTTC CASTGTGGFDGYTF
- TRBJ2-5 TRBD1 TRBV4-1 TGCGCCAGCAGCCAATGGACAGGGTCGAAAGAGACCCAGTACTTC CASSQWTGSKETQYF
- TRBJ1-5 - TRBV18 TGTGCCAGCTCACCAGGGGATCAGCCCCAGCATTTT CASSPGDQPQHF
- TRBJ1-1 - TRBV18 TGTGCCAGCTCACCAAGGGGCGAACGCACTGAAGCTTTCTTT CASSPRGERTEAFF
- TRBJ2-3 - TRBV29-1 TGCAGCGTTGATGGAACGGGACACCACACAGATACGCAGTATTTT CSVDGTGHHTDTQYF
- TRBJ1-5 TRBD1 TRBV6-2/TRBV6-3 TGTGCCAGCCGCCAGAGGCCAGGGGGTAATCAGCCCCAGCATTTT CASRQRPGGNQPQHF
- TRBJ1-5 - TRBV4-1 TGCGCCAGCAGCCAAGATGCGGCGGGGGGTTTATGGAATCAGCCCCAGCATTTT CASSQDAAGGLWNQPQHF
- TRBJ2-3 - TRBV12-3/TRBV12-4 TGTGCCAGCGGGGGAGATACGCAGTATTTT CASGGDTQYF
- TRBJ1-3 - TRBV3-1/TRBV3-2 TGTGCCAGCAGCCAACCCAGGGACTCTGGAAACACCATATATTTT CASSQPRDSGNTIYF